A single sample is the source of the 9 T cell receptor beta chains below, sequenced in a study of T cells expressing NK-cell markers. One entry per CDR3 protein, without DNA, is what TCRdb gives after re-calling the 5' RACE reads. The listing records more than 90,000 distinct CDR3 sequences. The sample taken for sequencing was blood T cells: a sorted CD56 or NKG2C T cell subset, CD4+ or CD8+ T cells, or bulk PBMC T cells (not recorded which). The receptors derive from a woman aged 18-69 years in good health.

The V call is TRBV10-3, the J call TRBJ1-2; TCRdb lists TRBD1, though no DNA is available to test this call. The CDR3 is 14 amino acids. The germline CDR1 and CDR2 sequences are ENHRY and SYGVKD. This CDR3 is CATEGQGNYYGYTF.

The rearrangement links TRBV20-1 to TRBJ2-1; TCRdb picks TRBD2, but there is no DNA to check that call. The CDR3 is 16 residues long. The germline gives CDR1 DFQATT, CDR2 SNEGSKA (reference sequence). Here the CDR3 reads CSARDAGGPSYNEQFF.

This sequence joins TRBV12-3 or TRBV12-4 and TRBJ1-5. The CDR3 runs to 11 residues. The CDR3 sequence is CASSSGQPQHF.

The chain recombines TRBV6-5 with TRBJ1-1; TCRdb lists TRBD1, though no DNA is available to test this call. The CDR3 loop spans 14 amino acids. Germline CDR1 is MNHEY and CDR2 is SVGAGI. Here the CDR3 reads CASSWDRSNTEAFF.

The chain employs TRBV12-3 or TRBV12-4 and TRBJ1-1. The CDR3 spans 13 residues. The CDR3 loop reads CASSLGRGPEAFF.

The rearrangement joins TRBV5-1 to TRBJ2-7; TCRdb lists TRBD1, though no DNA is available to test this call. The germline V gene encodes CDR1 SGHRS and CDR2 YFSETQ. This CDR3 spans 14 amino acids. The CDR3 here is CASSWRDRDDEQYF. Variable domain in full (rest from reference TRBV5-1 and TRBJ2-7): KAGVTQTPRYLIKTRGQQVTLSCSPISGHRSVSWYQQTPGQGLQFLFEYFSETQRNKGNFPGRFSGRQFSNSRSEMNVSTLELGDSALYLCASSWRDRDDEQYFGPGTRLTVT.

The chain recombines TRBV12-5 with TRBJ2-3. The CDR3 runs to 16 residues. From germline, CDR1 is LGHNT and CDR2 FRNRAP. This chain's CDR3 is CASGLVQGLVQDTQYF.

V gene TRBV20-1 combines with J gene TRBJ2-7; with no DNA, the TCRdb D assignment of TRBD2 cannot be verified. Per germline, CDR1 DFQATT and CDR2 SNEGSKA (reference sequence). This CDR3 is 11 amino acids long. The CDR3 is CSAGPGYEQYF.

The chain uses TRBV12-3 or TRBV12-4 and TRBJ1-4. The CDR3 is 12 amino acids. The CDR3 spells CASSSLPEKLFF.